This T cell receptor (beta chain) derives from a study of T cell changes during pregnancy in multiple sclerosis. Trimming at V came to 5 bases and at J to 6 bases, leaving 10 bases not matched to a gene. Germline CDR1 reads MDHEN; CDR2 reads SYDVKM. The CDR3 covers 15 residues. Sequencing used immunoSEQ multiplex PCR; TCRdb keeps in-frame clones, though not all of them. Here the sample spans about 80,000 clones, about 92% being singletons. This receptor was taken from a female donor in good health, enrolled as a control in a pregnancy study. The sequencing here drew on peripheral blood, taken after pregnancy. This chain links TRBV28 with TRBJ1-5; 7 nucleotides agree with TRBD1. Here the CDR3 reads CASSAAGGSGQPQHF. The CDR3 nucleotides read TGTGCCAGCAGTGCGGCAGGGGGATCGGGTCAGCCCCAGCATTTT.